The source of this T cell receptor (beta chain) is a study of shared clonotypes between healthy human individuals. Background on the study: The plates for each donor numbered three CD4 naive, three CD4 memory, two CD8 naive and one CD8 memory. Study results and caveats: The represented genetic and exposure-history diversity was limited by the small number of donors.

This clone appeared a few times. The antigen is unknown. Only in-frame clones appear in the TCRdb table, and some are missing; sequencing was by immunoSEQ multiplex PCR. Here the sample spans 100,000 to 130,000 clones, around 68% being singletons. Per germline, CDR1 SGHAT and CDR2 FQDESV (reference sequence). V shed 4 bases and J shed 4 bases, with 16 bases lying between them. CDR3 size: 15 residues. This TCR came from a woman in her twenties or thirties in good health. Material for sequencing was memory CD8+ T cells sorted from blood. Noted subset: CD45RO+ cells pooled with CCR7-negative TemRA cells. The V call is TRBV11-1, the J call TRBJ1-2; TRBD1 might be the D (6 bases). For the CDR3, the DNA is TGTGCCAGCAGCTATGGGGGTGGGGGCCTCTATGGCTACACCTTC. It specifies CASSYGGGGLYGYTF.